This entry lists 13 T cell receptor beta chains sequenced from one sample in a study of brain metastases from non-small cell lung cancer (dated by TCRdb to about 2019). Library preparation employed the immunoSEQ multiplex PCR assay. This is the immuneACCESS table as TCRdb keeps it, with only in-frame sequences that have V and J called. A part of the clones is gone; compared with another copy, unresolved V genes explain less than half, and the rest is unexplained. This sample comprises under 1,500 clones, 85% to 90% of them detected only once. About 12% of the sample is in the top ten clones. The sample taken for sequencing was tumor-adjacent normal tissue. The receptor source for this set is a donor at least 40 years old with non-small cell lung cancer.

This clone was seen only once. The chain employs TRBV6-5 and TRBJ2-5; tentatively, D is TRBD1 or TRBD2 (5 bases each). The germline V and J ends were trimmed by 8 bases and 2 bases, with 15 bases remaining between them. CDR3 length: 14 residues. Germline V CDR1 and CDR2: MNHEY, SVGAGI. DNA for the CDR3: TGTGCCAGCTCGAGGGACGGAACTCAAGAGACCCAGTACTTC. Translating it yields CASSRDGTQETQYF.

The J gene is TRBJ2-5, the V gene TRBV18, with D possibly TRBD2 on 5 matching bases. The germline V and J ends were trimmed by 6 bases and 1 base, with 9 bases remaining between them. Germline V gives CDR1 KGHSH, CDR2 LQKENI. The CDR3 is 13 residues long. This CDR3 reads CASSQDFQETQYF. The CDR3 DNA is TGTGCCAGCTCTCAGGACTTCCAAGAGACCCAGTACTTC.

This clone was observed a single time. This chain joins TRBV6-6 and TRBJ1-5; D is possibly TRBD1 (5 bases). The CDR3 has 16 amino acids. Deletions cut 0 bases from V and 3 bases from J, with 12 bases between. The germline gives CDR1 MNHNY, CDR2 SVGAGI (reference sequence). CDR3 region: CASSYSSQGHNQPQHF. CDR3 DNA: TGTGCCAGCAGTTACTCGAGCCAGGGCCACAATCAGCCCCAGCATTTT.

This CDR3 reads CASSLGQGDYGYTF. CDR3 coding DNA: TGCGCCAGCAGCTTGGGACAGGGTGACTATGGCTACACCTTC. This rearrangement joins TRBV5-1 to TRBJ1-2, with 7 bases lining up with TRBD1. V shed 0 bases and J 3 bases; nucleotides not matched to a gene: 2. Germline-derived CDR1 and CDR2 are SGHRS and YFSETQ. The CDR3 totals 14 residues.

V usage is TRBV7-3 and J usage is TRBJ2-3; tentative D call: TRBD2 (5 bases). The CDR3 is made up of 16 amino acids. Trimming shortened V by 5 bases and J by 0 bases, and 15 bases separated the two germline ends. Germline CDR1 is SGHTA and CDR2 is FQGTGA. CDR3 sequence reads: CASSPVVGGSTDTQYF. The CDR3 coding sequence is TGTGCCAGCAGCCCAGTCGTGGGCGGGAGCACAGATACGCAGTATTTT.

V gene TRBV5-5 combines with J gene TRBJ2-3; D may correspond to TRBD1 or TRBD2 (5 bases each). V was shortened by 5 bases and J by 6 bases, with 25 bases between the two germline ends. The CDR3 totals 17 residues. Germline lookup yields CDR1 SGHKS and CDR2 YYEKEE (reference sequence). For the CDR3, the DNA is TGTGCCAGCAGTGAACCGGGACCTCAGGCGAGATCCGATACGCAGTATTTT. Translated, it gives CASSEPGPQARSDTQYF.

This clone showed up just a few times. The chain has TRBV27 and TRBJ2-3, with D possibly being TRBD1 (6 bases). This CDR3 is 14 amino acids long. CDR1 and CDR2 (germline): MNHEY, SMNVEV (reference sequence). With 7 bases removed from V and 5 bases from J, the gap between germline ends came to 16 bases. The CDR3 coding sequence is TGTGCCAGCAAATTATCAGGGGCGTTAGATACGCAGTATTTT. This translates into CASKLSGALDTQYF.

This clone has only a few counts. The V call is TRBV3-1 (or the pseudogene TRBV3-2), the J call TRBJ1-1; possible D gene TRBD1, 5 bases. The length of the CDR3 is 14 residues. Trimming pared 3 bases from V and 8 bases from J, leaving 16 bases between. Germline V gene sequence: CDR1 LGHDT, CDR2 YNNKEL (reference sequence). CDR3 coding DNA: TGTGCCAGCAGCCACTCAGGGCCCCAGAGCGAAGCTTTCTTT. It is translated as CASSHSGPQSEAFF.

The chain couples TRBV11-3 to TRBJ2-1; 7 nucleotides line up with TRBD1. The CDR3 totals 14 residues. CDR1 is SGHNT and CDR2 is YENEEA in the germline V gene. The junction had 5 bases not matched to a gene; V was cut back by 1 base and J by 8 bases. The CDR3 DNA is TGTGCCAGCAGCTTAGGTTGGGACAGAGATGAGCAGTTCTTC. Translation: CASSLGWDRDEQFF.

This clone was detected only once. At one boundary the junction diverges from the germline segment, which might be a read error. The chain couples TRBV27 to TRBJ2-7, with D perhaps TRBD1 (5 bases). CDR3 size: 15 residues. The germline V gene encodes CDR1 MNHEY and CDR2 SMNVEV (reference sequence). CDR3: CASSPLRQSSYEQYF. The CDR3 nucleotides are TGTGCCAGCAGTCCACTCCGACAGAGCTCCTATGAGCAGTACTTC.

The genes are TRBV10-3 and TRBJ2-1; D not certain. V was pared by 10 bases and J by 7 bases, with 11 bases between. The length of the CDR3 is 11 residues. The V gene's germline CDR1 is ENHRY and CDR2 SYGVKD. CDR3 coding DNA: TGTGCCACCATGAAGAGAAATGAGCAGTTCTTC. It codes for CATMKRNEQFF.

The chain has TRBV3-1 (or the pseudogene TRBV3-2) and TRBJ1-2; D is uncertain. Germline lookup yields CDR1 LGHDT and CDR2 YNNKEL (reference sequence). This CDR3 is 15 amino acids long. V was clipped by 4 bases and J by 8 bases, with 20 bases between them. The CDR3 nucleotides are TGTGCCAGCAGCCCTCCCCTCGACCTCGTGGCGGGCTACACCTTC. Residues: CASSPPLDLVAGYTF.

This clone was picked up one time. The V and J genes are TRBV9 and TRBJ1-5; unclear D gene. This CDR3 spans 18 amino acids. Germline loops: CDR1 SGDLS, CDR2 YYNGEE. Trimming took 0 bases from V and 0 from J, leaving 16 bases between them. This CDR3 reads CASSVDLTENHSNQPQHF. CDR3 nucleotides: TGTGCCAGCAGCGTAGATCTTACGGAGAACCATAGCAATCAGCCCCAGCATTTT.